The clone carrying this TCR beta chain was detected ten times or more. Its antigen is not identified. The source of the sample is a study of regulatory T cells in long-lasting Graves disease. Across the whole study: Graves' patients (newly diagnosed) had been on antithyroid drugs under 3 months.

Both iRepertoire HTBI primers and Arm-PCR of CDR3 regions were used to build the TCR beta libraries. TCRdb re-called the multiplex PCR reads with MiXCR, one entry per CDR3 protein. The profile shows approximately 250,000 distinct CDR3 sequences, about 17% of them singletons. The time point was: newly diagnosed GD, antithyroid drugs for less than 3 months. PBMC RNA was the source of the TCR library. With V trimmed by 6 bases and J by 3 bases, 7 bases remained unmatched. The length of the CDR3 is 17 residues. Germline V gene sequence: CDR1 MNHNS, CDR2 SASEGT. Regarding the study as a whole: With persistent disease, TRBV28, TRBJ1-2 and TRBJ2-5 were the favored segments. Public clonotype sharing was higher in persistent than newly diagnosed patients. TCR diversity was lower in persistent Graves' patients (versus newly diagnosed ones).

This receptor was obtained from a female donor with Graves disease. This chain connects TRBV6-1 to TRBJ2-1; 14 bases fit TRBD2. The sample was peripheral blood mononuclear cells (PBMCs), taken at new diagnosis, from a patient treated with antithyroid drugs. CDR3 amino acids: CASRGLAGVAYYNEQFF. Here the CDR3 DNA reads TGTGCCAGCAGGGGACTAGCGGGAGTGGCCTACTACAATGAGCAGTTCTTC.